This TCR beta chain was obtained from a study of long-term antiretroviral therapy in people with HIV. Specimens retained about 0.95-11 million cryopreserved PBMC preceding DNA extraction. The immunoSEQ assay was v3.0, run at survey level. Researchers set sequencing to target about 35,000-55,000 T-cell genomes per sample. Produced via immunoSEQ multiplex PCR; TCRdb's table is partial and in-frame only. The data hold 9,500 to 11,000 clones, with around 80% observed a single time. The V end was cut by 3 bases, the J end by 2 bases, with 14 bases between. The CDR3 length is 16 residues. Germline CDR1 SGHVS, CDR2 FQNEAQ.

Source: unsorted PBMCs, taken 1.8 years after starting antiretroviral therapy. The V call is TRBV7-8, the J call TRBJ1-5; D gene unclear. The sequence was collected from a man aged 35-49 years with HIV. CDR3 bases: TGTGCCAGCAGCTTCCGGGCTGTTTCGGGCAATCAGCCCCAGCATTTT. Translation: CASSFRAVSGNQPQHF.